The 22 T cell receptor beta chains below come from one sample, sequenced in a study of blood T cells in healthy people across ages. Primers used in a second PCR of roughly 6 to 11 cycles were a sample-barcoded 5' primer and a J-beta primer mix. In TCRdb, the 5' RACE reads were re-called with MiXCR into one record per CDR3 protein. The repertoire holds more than 700,000 distinct CDR3 sequences, with about half as singletons. Sequencing was carried out using blood. The receptor source for this set is an older man in good health.

Only a few counts were recorded for this clonotype. This chain links TRBV19 with TRBJ1-2; D may be TRBD1 (5 bases). The V end was cut by 1 base, the J end by 0 bases, with 12 bases between. Germline CDR1 LNHDA, CDR2 SQIVND (reference sequence). The CDR3 consists of 16 residues. The CDR3 bases are TGTGCCAGTAGTATAGGCGGACAAATAGCTAACTATGGCTACACCTTC. Translated, it gives CASSIGGQIANYGYTF.

V is TRBV13 and J is TRBJ1-6; no clear D. The germline V gene has CDR1 PRHDT and CDR2 FYEKMQ (reference sequence). V lost 5 bases and J lost 8, with 10 bases in between. CDR3 size: 13 residues. The CDR3 DNA reads TGTGCCAGCAGCCACAACCAGGATTCACCCCTCCACTTT. This codes for CASSHNQDSPLHF.

This clonotype was seen only a few times. The chain combines TRBV27 with TRBJ2-1; the D is unclear. This CDR3 is built from 11 residues. Trimming pared 4 bases from V and 9 bases from J, leaving 7 bases between. The germline CDR1 and CDR2 sequences are MNHEY and SMNVEV (reference sequence). In DNA, the CDR3 is TGTGCCAGCAGTTCGCTTAGTGAGCAGTTCTTC. This translates into CASSSLSEQFF.

On this clonotype itself: This may be a read error: a much more frequent sequence differs by one nucleotide. The chain is built from TRBV12-3 or TRBV12-4 and TRBJ2-6; D is possibly TRBD1 (5 bases). The CDR3 has 16 residues. This chain's CDR3 is CASSPLLVFGANVLIF. For the CDR3, the DNA is TGTGCCAGCAGTCCCCTCTTAGTCTTTGGGGCCAACGTCCTGATTTTC.

The V call is TRBV5-1, the J call TRBJ1-5; 9 bases fit TRBD1. V trimming: 4 bases; J trimming: 7 bases; junction bases outside the gene matches: 6. Germline CDR1 and CDR2: SGHRS and YFSETQ. This CDR3 spans 14 amino acids. CDR3 loop: CASSDGQGRQPQHF. CDR3 DNA sequence: TGCGCCAGCAGCGATGGACAGGGGAGGCAGCCCCAGCATTTT.

The sample holds a few counts of this clonotype. The gene calls are TRBV4-2 and TRBJ2-1; D uncertain. V was shortened by 0 bases and J by 2 bases, with 8 bases between the two germline ends. Germline V lookup: CDR1 LGHNA, CDR2 YNFKEQ. This CDR3 has 15 amino acids. The CDR3 protein is CASSQDGGTYNEQFF. The CDR3 DNA reads as TGTGCCAGCAGCCAAGATGGTGGGACCTACAATGAGCAGTTCTTC.

V gene TRBV6-6 combines with J gene TRBJ2-7; D is undetermined. The CDR3 runs 14 residues. Trimming took 4 bases from V and 3 from J, leaving 13 bases between them. CDR1 is MNHNY and CDR2 is SVGAGI in the germline V gene (reference sequence). CDR3 in DNA: TGTGCCAGCAGTTCCCCTCAGATACTCTACGAGCAGTACTTC. Protein: CASSSPQILYEQYF.

V is TRBV20-1 and J is TRBJ2-3; TRBD2 matches at 8 bases. CDR1 is DFQATT and CDR2 is SNEGSKA in the germline V gene (reference sequence). J lost 14 bases, V lost 4 bases, and 32 bases had no gene match. The CDR3 contains 19 residues. The CDR3 nucleotides read TGCAGTGCTATTCGGGGGGTCCTAGCGGGTGGCGAGAAGCACAGATACGCGTATTTT. Translation: CSAIRGVLAGGEKHRYAYF.

The chain employs TRBV12-3 or TRBV12-4 and TRBJ2-5; D is undetermined. V lost 3 bases, J lost 3 bases, and 8 bases lay in between. The CDR3 covers 13 residues. The DNA for the CDR3 is TGTGCCAGCAGTTTGGTCAGCAAAGAGACCCAGTACTTC. Encoded protein: CASSLVSKETQYF.

The table lists this clonotype with a count of one. The chain couples TRBV20-1 to TRBJ2-7; 7 nucleotides match TRBD2. CDR3 size: 13 residues. The germline V gene encodes CDR1 DFQATT and CDR2 SNEGSKA (reference sequence). The CDR3, as DNA: TGCAGGCCGGGAGGCGGGGACTCCTACGAGCAGTACTTC. This sequence encodes CRPGGGDSYEQYF.

This chain uses TRBV6-6 with TRBJ1-2, with D possibly matching TRBD1 (6 bases). The CDR3 has 13 residues. In germline, CDR1 is MNHNY, CDR2 SVGAGI (reference sequence). V was shortened by 10 bases and J by 3 bases, with 15 bases between the two germline ends. CDR3 coding DNA: TGTGCCAACAGGAGGGGGGTGGACTATGGCTACACCTTC. Protein sequence: CANRRGVDYGYTF.

This chain links TRBV27 with TRBJ2-7; maybe TRBD2 (5 bases). Between the trimmed V and J ends, which lost 5 bases and 1 base, there was a span of 18 bases. Per the germline V gene, CDR1 is MNHEY and CDR2 is SMNVEV (reference sequence). CDR3 length: 16 amino acids. CDR3 loop: CASSPRISGSSYEQYF. The DNA of the CDR3 is TGTGCCAGCAGTCCTCGAATCTCGGGATCATCCTACGAGCAGTACTTC.

This clonotype was recorded a few times. V and J are TRBV6-2 or TRBV6-3 and TRBJ2-1; D possibly corresponds to TRBD1 (7 bases). This CDR3 is 15 amino acids long. V was cut by 4 bases and J by 5 bases, with 15 bases left in between. Germline V gene sequence: CDR1 MNHEY, CDR2 SVGEGT. CDR3 amino acids: CASSWAGGKDNEQFF. DNA of the CDR3: TGTGCCAGCAGTTGGGCAGGGGGGAAGGACAATGAGCAGTTCTTC.

Ten or more counts support this clonotype. V and J are TRBV10-3 and TRBJ2-7; D possibly corresponds to TRBD2 (5 bases). CDR3 length: 15 residues. CDR1 and CDR2 (germline): ENHRY, SYGVKD. With 6 bases removed from V and 0 bases from J, the gap between germline ends came to 15 bases. The CDR3 spells CAISPGRGNSYEQYF. The CDR3 DNA reads as TGTGCCATCAGCCCCGGACGGGGAAACTCCTACGAGCAGTACTTC.

This chain joins TRBV7-9 and TRBJ2-1, with D perhaps TRBD1 (5 bases). This CDR3 comprises 16 residues. V lost 6 bases to trimming and J lost 0 bases, with 15 bases between them. The germline V gene encodes CDR1 SEHNR and CDR2 FQNEAQ (reference sequence). The CDR3 nucleotides are TGTGCCAGCAGTCCCACTCTTGACAGCTCCTACAATGAGCAGTTCTTC. This gives the protein CASSPTLDSSYNEQFF. The full variable domain, its missing parts supplied by reference TRBV7-9 and TRBJ2-1, is DTGVSQNPRHKITKRGQNVTFRCDPISEHNRLYWYRQTLGQGPEFLTYFQNEAQLEKSRLLSDRFSAERPKGSFSTLEIQRTEQGDSAMYLCASSPTLDSSYNEQFFGPGTRLTVL.

In this sample, this clonotype turned up a few times. V gene TRBV7-9 combines with J gene TRBJ2-1; 9 bases align to TRBD2. The V gene end was trimmed by 1 base and the J gene end by 5 bases; junction bases not matched to a gene: 6. The germline gives CDR1 SEHNR, CDR2 FQNEAQ (reference sequence). The CDR3 totals 16 residues. The CDR3: CASSLGRLAGHNEQFF. CDR3 DNA sequence: TGTGCCAGCAGCTTAGGTAGGCTAGCGGGGCACAATGAGCAGTTCTTC.

The gene calls are TRBV5-6 and TRBJ2-7; the D gene is possibly TRBD2 (6 bases). The CDR3 contains 14 residues. The V and J ends lost 4 bases and 7 bases respectively, with 18 bases between them. CDR1 SGHDT and CDR2 YYEEEE come from the germline V gene. CDR3 region: CASSRRQSSGEQYF. CDR3 in DNA: TGTGCCAGCAGCCGGCGACAGTCCAGCGGGGAGCAGTACTTC. Full variable domain (remainder filled in from reference TRBV5-6 and TRBJ2-7): DAGVTQSPTHLIKTRGQQVTLRCSPKSGHDTVSWYQQALGQGPQFIFQYYEEEERQRGNFPDRFSGHQFPNYSSELNVNALLLGDSALYLCASSRRQSSGEQYFGPGTRLTVT.

This clonotype was counted many times. The chain recombines TRBV6-2 or TRBV6-3 with TRBJ2-1, with D tentatively TRBD2 (6 bases). V lost 6 bases and J 4 bases, leaving 19 bases between the germline ends. Germline V gene sequence: CDR1 MNHEY, CDR2 SVGEGT. The CDR3 has 16 residues. Here the CDR3 reads CASSYITGLTYNEQFF. CDR3 in DNA: TGTGCCAGCAGCTACATAACCGGACTAACATACAATGAGCAGTTCTTC.

This chain links TRBV20-1 with TRBJ2-5; 14 bases align to TRBD2. The end of the DNA aligns better with TRBJ2-7, so the J call may be wrong. This CDR3 region has 15 residues. Germline V gives CDR1 DFQATT, CDR2 SNEGSKA (reference sequence). The chain's CDR3 is CSARSGLAGGGEQYF. CDR3 bases: TGCAGTGCTAGATCAGGACTAGCGGGAGGAGGCGAGCAGTACTTC.

The count of this clonotype is one. V and J are TRBV18 and TRBJ1-1; D is ambiguous. The germline V and J ends were trimmed by 2 bases and 7 bases, with 17 bases remaining between them. The CDR3 consists of 15 residues. Germline lookup yields CDR1 KGHSH and CDR2 LQKENI. This CDR3 is CASSPSQPPRVEAFF. Written as DNA, the CDR3 is TGTGCCAGCTCACCATCCCAGCCACCGAGGGTTGAAGCTTTCTTT.

This clonotype was detected only a few times. The rearrangement joins TRBV6-2 or TRBV6-3 to TRBJ2-3; possibly TRBD2 for D (7 bases). CDR3 length: 17 amino acids. Trimming left V 2 bases short and J 3 bases short, with 18 bases between. Germline CDR1 reads MNHEY; CDR2 reads SVGEGT. The CDR3 spells CASSYPGAGVITDTQYF. CDR3 sequence (DNA): TGTGCCAGCAGTTACCCGGGGGCGGGAGTAATTACAGATACGCAGTATTTT.

A few counts support this clonotype. The CDR3 bases are TGTGCCAGCAGTGCTCCGGGGAGGGGCAATCAGCCCCAGCATTTT. Protein sequence: CASSAPGRGNQPQHF. V is TRBV2 and J is TRBJ1-5, with D unclear. CDR3 size: 15 residues. Germline loops: CDR1 SNHLY, CDR2 FYNNEI. V was clipped by 4 bases and J by 2 bases, with 12 bases between them.